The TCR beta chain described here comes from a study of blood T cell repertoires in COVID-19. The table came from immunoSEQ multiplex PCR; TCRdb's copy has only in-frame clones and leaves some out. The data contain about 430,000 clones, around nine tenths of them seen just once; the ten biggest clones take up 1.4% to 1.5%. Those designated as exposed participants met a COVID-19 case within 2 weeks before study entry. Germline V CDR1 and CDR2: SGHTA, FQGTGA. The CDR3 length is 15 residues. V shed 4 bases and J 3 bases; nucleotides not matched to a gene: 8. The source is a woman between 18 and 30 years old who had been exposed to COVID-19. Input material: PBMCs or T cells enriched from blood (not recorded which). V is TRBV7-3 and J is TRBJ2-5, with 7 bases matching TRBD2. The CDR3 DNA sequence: TGTGCCAGCAGCTCCAGCGGGATGGGGGAAGAGACCCAGTACTTC. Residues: CASSSSGMGEETQYF. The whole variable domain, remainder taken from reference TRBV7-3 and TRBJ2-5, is GAGVSQTPSNKVTEKGKYVELRCDPISGHTALYWYRQSLGQGPEFLIYFQGTGAADDSGLPNDRFFAVRPEGSVSTLKIQRTERGDSAVYLCASSSSGMGEETQYFGPGTRLLVL.